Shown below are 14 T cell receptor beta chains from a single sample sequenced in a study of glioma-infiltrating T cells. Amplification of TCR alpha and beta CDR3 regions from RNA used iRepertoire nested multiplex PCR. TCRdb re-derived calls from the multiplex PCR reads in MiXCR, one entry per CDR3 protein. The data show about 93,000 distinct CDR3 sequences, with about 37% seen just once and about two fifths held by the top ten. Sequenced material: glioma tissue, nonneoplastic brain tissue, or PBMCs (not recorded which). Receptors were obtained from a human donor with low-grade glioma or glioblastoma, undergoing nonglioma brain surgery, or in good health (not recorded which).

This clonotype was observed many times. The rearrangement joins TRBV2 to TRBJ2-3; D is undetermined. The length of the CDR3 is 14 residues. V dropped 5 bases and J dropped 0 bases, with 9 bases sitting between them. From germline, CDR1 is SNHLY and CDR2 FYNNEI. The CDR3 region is CASSLISSTDTQYF. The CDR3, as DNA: TGTGCCAGCAGTCTTATCTCTAGCACAGATACGCAGTATTTT. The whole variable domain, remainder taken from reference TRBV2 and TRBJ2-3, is EPEVTQTPSHQVTQMGQEVILRCVPISNHLYFYWYRQILGQKVEFLVSFYNNEISEKSEIFDDQFSVERPDGSNFTLKIRSTKLEDSAMYFCASSLISSTDTQYFGPGTRLTVL.

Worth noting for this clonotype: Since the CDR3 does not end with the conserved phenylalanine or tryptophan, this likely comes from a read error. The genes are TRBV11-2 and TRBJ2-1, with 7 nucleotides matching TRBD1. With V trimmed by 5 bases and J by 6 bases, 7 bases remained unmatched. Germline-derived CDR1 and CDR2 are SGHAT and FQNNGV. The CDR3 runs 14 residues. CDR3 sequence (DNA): TGTGCCAGCAGCCAAGGGAACAGGGGCAATGAGCAGTTCCTC. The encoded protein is CASSQGNRGNEQFL.

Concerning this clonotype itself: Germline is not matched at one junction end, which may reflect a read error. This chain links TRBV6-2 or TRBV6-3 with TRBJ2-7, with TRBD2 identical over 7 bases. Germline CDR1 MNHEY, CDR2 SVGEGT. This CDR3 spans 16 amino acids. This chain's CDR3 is CASSTLSGGGRGEEYF. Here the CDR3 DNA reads TGTGCCAGCAGTACCCTCTCGGGGGGTGGTAGGGGCGAGGAGTACTTC.

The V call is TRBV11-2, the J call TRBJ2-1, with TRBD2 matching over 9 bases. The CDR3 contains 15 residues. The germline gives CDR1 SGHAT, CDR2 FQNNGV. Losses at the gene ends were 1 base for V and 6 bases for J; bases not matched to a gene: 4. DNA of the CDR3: TGTGCCAGCAGCTTAGGGACTAGCGTAAGCAATGAGCAGTTCTTC. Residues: CASSLGTSVSNEQFF.

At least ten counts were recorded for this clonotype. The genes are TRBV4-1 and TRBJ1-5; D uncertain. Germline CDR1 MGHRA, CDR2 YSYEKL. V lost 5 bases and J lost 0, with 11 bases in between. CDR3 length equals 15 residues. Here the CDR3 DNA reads TGCGCCAGCAGCGTGGAGAGCGATAGCAATCAGCCCCAGCATTTT. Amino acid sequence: CASSVESDSNQPQHF.

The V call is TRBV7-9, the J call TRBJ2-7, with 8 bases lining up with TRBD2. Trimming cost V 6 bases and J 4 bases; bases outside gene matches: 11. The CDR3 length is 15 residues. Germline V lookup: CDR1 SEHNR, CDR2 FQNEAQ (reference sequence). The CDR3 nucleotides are TGTGCCAGCAGTTCCCCCGTCGGGGGGGCTTACGAGCAGTACTTC. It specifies CASSSPVGGAYEQYF. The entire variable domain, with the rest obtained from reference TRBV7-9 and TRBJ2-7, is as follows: DTGVSQNPRHKITKRGQNVTFRCDPISEHNRLYWYRQTLGQGPEFLTYFQNEAQLEKSRLLSDRFSAERPKGSFSTLEIQRTEQGDSAMYLCASSSPVGGAYEQYFGPGTRLTVT.

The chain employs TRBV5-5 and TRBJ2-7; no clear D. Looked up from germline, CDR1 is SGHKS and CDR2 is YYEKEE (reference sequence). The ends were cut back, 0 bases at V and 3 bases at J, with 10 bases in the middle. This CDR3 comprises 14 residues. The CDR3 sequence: CASSLEVGDYEQYF. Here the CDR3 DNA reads TGTGCCAGCAGCTTGGAGGTCGGTGACTACGAGCAGTACTTC.

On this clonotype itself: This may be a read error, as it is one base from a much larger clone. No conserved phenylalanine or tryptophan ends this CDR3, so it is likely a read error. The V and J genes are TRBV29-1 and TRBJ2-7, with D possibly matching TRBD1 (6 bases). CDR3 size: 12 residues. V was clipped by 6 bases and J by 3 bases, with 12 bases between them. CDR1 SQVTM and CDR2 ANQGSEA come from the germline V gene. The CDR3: CSVEGDSYEQYL. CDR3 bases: TGCAGCGTCGAGGGGGATAGCTACGAGCAGTACTTA.

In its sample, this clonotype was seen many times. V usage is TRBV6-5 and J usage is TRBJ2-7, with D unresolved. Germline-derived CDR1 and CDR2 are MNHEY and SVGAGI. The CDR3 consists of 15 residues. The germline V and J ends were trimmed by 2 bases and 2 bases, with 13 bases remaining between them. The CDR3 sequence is CASSYRPTGPYEQYF. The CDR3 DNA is TGTGCCAGCAGTTACAGGCCGACGGGCCCCTACGAGCAGTACTTC.

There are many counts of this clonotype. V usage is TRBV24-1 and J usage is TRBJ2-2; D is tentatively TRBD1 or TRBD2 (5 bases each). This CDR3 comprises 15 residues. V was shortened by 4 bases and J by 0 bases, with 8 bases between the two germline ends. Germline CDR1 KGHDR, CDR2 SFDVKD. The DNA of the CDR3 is TGTGCCACCAGTGAGGGGACCGCGAACACCGGGGAGCTGTTTTTT. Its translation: CATSEGTANTGELFF.

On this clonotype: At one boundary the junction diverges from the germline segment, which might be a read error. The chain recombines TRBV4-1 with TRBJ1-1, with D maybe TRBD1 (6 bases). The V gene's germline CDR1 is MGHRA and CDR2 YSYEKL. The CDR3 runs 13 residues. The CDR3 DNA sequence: TGCGCCAGCAGTCAGGGGTATCACACTGAATCTTTCTTT. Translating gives CASSQGYHTESFF.

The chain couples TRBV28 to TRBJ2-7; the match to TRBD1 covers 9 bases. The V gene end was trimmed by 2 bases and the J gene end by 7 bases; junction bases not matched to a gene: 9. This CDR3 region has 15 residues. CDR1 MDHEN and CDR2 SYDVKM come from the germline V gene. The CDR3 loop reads CASSLTGTGPREQYF. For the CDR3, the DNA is TGTGCCAGCAGTTTAACCGGGACAGGGCCTAGAGAGCAGTACTTC.

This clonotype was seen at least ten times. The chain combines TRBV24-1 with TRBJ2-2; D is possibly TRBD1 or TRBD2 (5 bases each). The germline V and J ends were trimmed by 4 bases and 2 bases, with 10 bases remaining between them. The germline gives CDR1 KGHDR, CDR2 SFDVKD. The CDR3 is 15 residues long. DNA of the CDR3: TGTGCCACCAGTGACCCCGGGACCAACACCGGGGAGCTGTTTTTT. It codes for CATSDPGTNTGELFF.

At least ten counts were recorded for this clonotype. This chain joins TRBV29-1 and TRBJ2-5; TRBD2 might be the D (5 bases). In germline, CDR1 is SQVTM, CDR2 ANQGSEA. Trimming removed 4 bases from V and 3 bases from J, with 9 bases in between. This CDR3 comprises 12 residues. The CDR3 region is CSVGGLEETQYF. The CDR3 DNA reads TGCAGCGTTGGAGGGCTGGAAGAGACCCAGTACTTC.